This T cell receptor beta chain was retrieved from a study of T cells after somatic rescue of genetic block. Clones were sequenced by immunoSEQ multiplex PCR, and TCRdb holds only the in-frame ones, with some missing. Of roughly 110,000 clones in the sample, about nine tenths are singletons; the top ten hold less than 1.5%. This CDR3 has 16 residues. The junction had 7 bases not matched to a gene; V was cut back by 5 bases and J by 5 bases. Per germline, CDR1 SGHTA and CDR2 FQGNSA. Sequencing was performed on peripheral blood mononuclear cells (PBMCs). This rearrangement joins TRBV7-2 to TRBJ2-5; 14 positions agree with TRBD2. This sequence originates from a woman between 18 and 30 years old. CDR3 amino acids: CASSPRTSGGMETQYF. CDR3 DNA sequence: TGTGCCAGCAGCCCCAGGACTAGCGGGGGGATGGAGACCCAGTACTTC.